These 14 T cell receptor beta chains came from one sample sequenced in a study of blood T cell repertoires in COVID-19. Only in-frame clones appear in the TCRdb table, and some are missing; sequencing was by immunoSEQ multiplex PCR. The table shows 200,000 to 250,000 clones, with nearly 90% occurring only once. The sample was PBMCs or T cells enriched from blood (not recorded which). The receptor set was obtained from a man aged 25 to 40 who had been exposed to COVID-19.

The CDR3 coding sequence is TGTGCCAGCAGCTCTAGCGGGGGCCGAGAGCAGTTCTTC. Translating gives CASSSSGGREQFF. The chain links TRBV6-5 to TRBJ2-1; TRBD2 matches 10 bases. From germline, CDR1 is MNHEY and CDR2 SVGAGI. The CDR3 covers 13 residues. Trimming took 6 bases from V and 10 from J; bases not matched to a gene: 6.

The V gene is TRBV5-1, the J gene TRBJ2-3; D not certain. The germline V gene has CDR1 SGHRS and CDR2 YFSETQ. V was clipped by 4 bases and J by 0 bases, with 3 bases between them. This CDR3 is built from 12 residues. CDR3 DNA: TGCGCCAGCAGCCTTAGCACAGATACGCAGTATTTT. It encodes CASSLSTDTQYF.

This sequence joins TRBV14 and TRBJ1-1; D might be TRBD1 (5 bases). V gave up 4 bases and J gave up 3 bases, with 18 bases separating them. Germline values: CDR1 SGHDN, CDR2 FVKESK. The CDR3 length is 16 residues. The CDR3 sequence is CASSLISGTLDTEAFF. DNA of the CDR3: TGTGCCAGCAGCCTGATTTCCGGGACTCTGGACACTGAAGCTTTCTTT.

This chain connects TRBV5-6 to TRBJ1-5, with a weak D call TRBD1 (6 bases). Trimming left V 1 base short and J 6 bases short, with 8 bases between. This CDR3 spans 13 amino acids. The germline V gene encodes CDR1 SGHDT and CDR2 YYEEEE. CDR3 nucleotide sequence: TGTGCCAGCAGCTTGATGGGGGCTCAGCCCCAGCATTTT. This gives the protein CASSLMGAQPQHF. Full variable domain (remainder filled in from reference TRBV5-6 and TRBJ1-5): DAGVTQSPTHLIKTRGQQVTLRCSPKSGHDTVSWYQQALGQGPQFIFQYYEEEERQRGNFPDRFSGHQFPNYSSELNVNALLLGDSALYLCASSLMGAQPQHFGDGTRLSIL.

The chain carries TRBV6-5 and TRBJ2-7, with TRBD1 identical over 10 bases. Germline V lookup: CDR1 MNHEY, CDR2 SVGAGI. V was clipped by 8 bases and J by 4 bases; unmatched bases: 5. The CDR3 is made up of 13 amino acids. The CDR3 DNA reads TGTGCCAGCGGGACAGGGGAAAAATACGAGCAGTACTTC. It specifies CASGTGEKYEQYF.

The chain has TRBV28 and TRBJ2-1, with D tentatively TRBD2 (6 bases). This CDR3 spans 14 amino acids. V lost 7 bases and J lost 4, with 14 bases in between. CDR1 and CDR2 (germline): MDHEN, SYDVKM. In DNA form, the CDR3 reads TGTGCCAGCATTACCGGCGGACTATACAATGAGCAGTTCTTC. Translated: CASITGGLYNEQFF.

The chain joins TRBV10-2 to TRBJ2-7, with 9 bases fitting TRBD2. This CDR3 spans 17 amino acids. The germline gives CDR1 WSHSY, CDR2 SAAADI. V lost 7 bases to trimming and J lost 7 bases; unmatched junction nucleotides: 20. CDR3 sequence (DNA): TGCGCCAGCACTTCTGAGGGTCCTAGCGGGGCTCCTGGGGAGCAGTACTTC. This encodes CASTSEGPSGAPGEQYF.

The V and J genes are TRBV7-2 and TRBJ2-7; 8 nucleotides line up with TRBD2. The CDR3 is 14 residues long. Unmatched junction bases numbered 4, after V lost 5 bases and J lost 1 base. The germline V gene has CDR1 SGHTA and CDR2 FQGNSA. The CDR3 loop is CASSPGLGSYEQYF. CDR3 in DNA: TGTGCCAGCAGCCCGGGACTAGGGTCCTACGAGCAGTACTTC.

The chain carries TRBV10-3 and TRBJ2-3, with 10 bases fitting TRBD2. V lost 4 bases to trimming and J lost 6 bases; unmatched junction nucleotides: 7. CDR3 size: 15 residues. Germline assignment: CDR1 ENHRY and CDR2 SYGVKD. The CDR3 region has the DNA TGTGCCATCAGTGCGGCTAGCGGGGGAATGGATACGCAGTATTTT. Amino acids: CAISAASGGMDTQYF.

V gene TRBV9 combines with J gene TRBJ1-2; a possible D gene is TRBD1 (5 bases). The germline V and J ends were trimmed by 0 bases and 5 bases, with 14 bases remaining between them. This CDR3 contains 15 residues. Per the germline V gene, CDR1 is SGDLS and CDR2 is YYNGEE. CDR3 residues: CASSVGIGVEYGYTF. CDR3 in DNA: TGTGCCAGCAGCGTAGGAATAGGGGTCGAGTATGGCTACACCTTC.

The chain links TRBV7-2 to TRBJ1-1; a possible D gene is TRBD1 (5 bases). The CDR3 loop spans 14 amino acids. Germline loops: CDR1 SGHTA, CDR2 FQGNSA. V was shortened by 3 bases and J by 5 bases, with 13 bases between the two germline ends. CDR3 protein: CASSFAGRGTEAFF. DNA of the CDR3: TGTGCCAGCAGCTTTGCCGGGAGGGGTACTGAAGCTTTCTTT.

The chain uses TRBV29-1 and TRBJ2-1; TRBD1 matches 8 bases. The CDR3 extends over 13 amino acids. Trimming at V came to 3 bases and at J to 6 bases, leaving 4 bases not matched to a gene. From germline, CDR1 is SQVTM and CDR2 ANQGSEA. The CDR3 DNA reads as TGCAGCGTTGATTTGACAGGGGTCAATGAGCAGTTCTTC. This encodes CSVDLTGVNEQFF.

In the case of this clone: Additional DNA sequences in this sample encode the identical CDR3. The V call is TRBV5-4, the J call TRBJ2-5; a weak D match, TRBD1 (5 bases). Germline CDR1 and CDR2: SGHNT and YYREEE (reference sequence). The CDR3 is 12 residues long. Trimming cost V 2 bases and J 4 bases, with 6 bases left between them. The CDR3 bases are TGTGCCAGCAGCTTTAGGGGAGAGACCCAGTACTTC. It specifies CASSFRGETQYF.

J is TRBJ1-2 and V is TRBV15, with 7 bases matching TRBD1. CDR3 size: 14 residues. Trimming took 4 bases from V and 5 from J; bases not matched to a gene: 7. Germline V gives CDR1 LNHNV, CDR2 YYDKDF (reference sequence). The DNA for the CDR3 is TGTGCCACCAGCATAGGGACAGAGCCGTATGGCTACACCTTC. Its translation: CATSIGTEPYGYTF.